Presented here are 9 T cell receptor beta chains from one specimen sequenced in a study of blood T cell repertoires in COVID-19. Sequencing used immunoSEQ multiplex PCR; TCRdb keeps in-frame clones, though not all of them. This table has 55,000 to 80,000 clones, over 75% appearing once. The sample taken for sequencing was peripheral blood. These receptors came from a woman aged 55-70 years with acute or convalescent COVID-19.

This chain links TRBV4-3 with TRBJ2-1; TRBD1 matches at 7 bases. The V segment lost 0 bases and the J segment 5 bases; nucleotides outside the gene matches: 7. The CDR3 is 16 amino acids. The germline V gene has CDR1 LGHNA and CDR2 YSLEER. CDR3 in amino acids: CASSQDLTTGNNEQFF. The CDR3, as DNA: TGCGCCAGCAGCCAAGATTTGACGACAGGGAACAATGAGCAGTTCTTC.

This chain links TRBV3-1 (or the pseudogene TRBV3-2) with TRBJ2-2; D remains ambiguous. Deletions cut 1 base from V and 6 bases from J, with 9 bases between. The CDR3 has 14 residues. Per the germline V gene, CDR1 is LGHDT and CDR2 is YNNKEL (reference sequence). The CDR3 here is CASSQGSGSGELFF. The CDR3, as DNA: TGTGCCAGCAGCCAAGGATCGGGTTCCGGGGAGCTGTTTTTT.

The chain links TRBV5-6 to TRBJ1-4, with a tentative D call TRBD1 (5 bases). The germline V gene encodes CDR1 SGHDT and CDR2 YYEEEE. Trimming shortened V by 2 bases and J by 10 bases, and 18 bases separated the two germline ends. The CDR3 length is 15 residues. The CDR3: CASSFYRASGGKLFF. The CDR3 region has the DNA TGTGCCAGCAGCTTTTATCGGGCATCCGGGGGAAAACTGTTTTTT. The full variable domain, its missing parts supplied by reference TRBV5-6 and TRBJ1-4, is DAGVTQSPTHLIKTRGQQVTLRCSPKSGHDTVSWYQQALGQGPQFIFQYYEEEERQRGNFPDRFSGHQFPNYSSELNVNALLLGDSALYLCASSFYRASGGKLFFGSGTQLSVL.

The V call is TRBV5-1, the J call TRBJ2-1, with 8 nucleotides matching TRBD2. From germline, CDR1 is SGHRS and CDR2 YFSETQ. The CDR3 has 16 residues. Unmatched junction bases numbered 2, after V lost 0 bases and J lost 0 bases. The CDR3 loop reads CASSLGAGGSYNEQFF. CDR3 nucleotide sequence: TGCGCCAGCAGCTTGGGTGCGGGAGGCTCCTACAATGAGCAGTTCTTC. The variable domain in full, completed from reference TRBV5-1 and TRBJ2-1, reads KAGVTQTPRYLIKTRGQQVTLSCSPISGHRSVSWYQQTPGQGLQFLFEYFSETQRNKGNFPGRFSGRQFSNSRSEMNVSTLELGDSALYLCASSLGAGGSYNEQFFGPGTRLTVL.

J is TRBJ2-2 and V is TRBV5-4; 8 bases fit TRBD1. Germline V gene data show CDR1 as SGHNT and CDR2 as YYREEE (reference sequence). The CDR3 spans 15 residues. The V gene end was trimmed by 4 bases and the J gene end by 7 bases; junction bases not matched to a gene: 9. The CDR3 region is CASSPGVGQVGELFF. Here the CDR3 DNA reads TGTGCCAGCAGCCCCGGAGTGGGACAGGTCGGGGAGCTGTTTTTT. The whole variable domain, filled in from reference TRBV5-4 and TRBJ2-2, reads ETGVTQSPTHLIKTRGQQVTLRCSSQSGHNTVSWYQQALGQGPQFIFQYYREEENGRGNFPPRFSGLQFPNYSSELNVNALELDDSALYLCASSPGVGQVGELFFGEGSRLTVL.

The rearrangement uses TRBV19 and TRBJ2-3; 10 bases are a match to TRBD1. The germline V gene has CDR1 LNHDA and CDR2 SQIVND (reference sequence). V trimming: 3 bases; J trimming: 4 bases; junction bases outside the gene matches: 7. This CDR3 region has 16 residues. CDR3: CASSIAGGQGPDTQYF. CDR3 nucleotide sequence: TGTGCCAGTAGTATCGCGGGGGGACAGGGGCCAGATACGCAGTATTTT.

The V gene is TRBV5-5, the J gene TRBJ2-7; 9 nucleotides align to TRBD1. This CDR3 spans 16 amino acids. Germline CDR1 is SGHKS and CDR2 is YYEKEE (reference sequence). V lost 4 bases and J lost 0; bases outside the gene matches: 8. The CDR3 DNA reads TGTGCCAGCAGCCACTCCGGGACAGGGTTCTCCTACGAGCAGTACGTC. Protein sequence: CASSHSGTGFSYEQYV.

The table lists this clone with a count of one. CDR3 protein: CAIRPTADNSPLHF. The CDR3 DNA follows: TGTGCCATCAGGCCCACCGCGGATAATTCACCCCTCCACTTT. This rearrangement joins TRBV10-3 to TRBJ1-6; D unclear. V was clipped by 6 bases and J by 5 bases, with 11 bases between them. The CDR3 sequence is 14 residues long. CDR1 is ENHRY, CDR2 SYGVKD, per germline.

In this sample, this clone turned up a few times. J is TRBJ1-3 and V is TRBV6-1, with 8 bases lining up with TRBD1. The germline V gene has CDR1 MNHNS and CDR2 SASEGT. Germline trimming cut 2 bases from V and 6 bases from J; bases unmatched to any gene: 12. CDR3 length: 17 amino acids. Here the CDR3 reads CASSEIYTGGLENTIYF. For the CDR3, the DNA is TGTGCCAGCAGTGAAATCTACACAGGGGGGTTAGAAAACACCATATATTTT.